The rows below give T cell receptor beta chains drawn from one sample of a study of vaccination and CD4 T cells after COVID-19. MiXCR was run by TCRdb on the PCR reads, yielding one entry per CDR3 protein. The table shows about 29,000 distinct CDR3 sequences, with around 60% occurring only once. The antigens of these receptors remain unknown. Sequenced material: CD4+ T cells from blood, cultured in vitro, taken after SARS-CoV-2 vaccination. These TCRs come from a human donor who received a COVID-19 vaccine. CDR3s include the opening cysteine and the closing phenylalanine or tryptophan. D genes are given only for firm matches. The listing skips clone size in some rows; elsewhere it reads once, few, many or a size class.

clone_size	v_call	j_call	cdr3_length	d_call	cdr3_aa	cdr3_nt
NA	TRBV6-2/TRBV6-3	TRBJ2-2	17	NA	CASSYDRRGANTGELFF	TGTGCCAGCAGTTACGACAGGCGGGGCGCGAACACCGGGGAGCTGTTTTTT
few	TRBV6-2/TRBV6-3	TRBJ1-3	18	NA	CASSYSTTYDRTGNTIYF	TGTGCCAGCAGTTACTCCACAACATACGACAGAACTGGAAACACCATATATTTT
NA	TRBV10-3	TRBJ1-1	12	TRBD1	CASRETGGKAFF	TGTGCCTCCCGAGAGACAGGGGGCAAAGCTTTCTTT
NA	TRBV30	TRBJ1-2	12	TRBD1	CAWSPGTVRPFF	TGTGCCTGGAGTCCCGGGACAGTGCGTCCGTTCTTC
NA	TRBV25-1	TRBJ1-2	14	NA	CASSEYRGEDGYTF	TGTGCCAGCAGTGAATACAGGGGAGAGGATGGCTACACCTTC
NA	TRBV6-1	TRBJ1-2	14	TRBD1	CASSERDREVGYTF	TGTGCCAGCAGTGAAAGGGACAGGGAGGTTGGCTACACCTTC
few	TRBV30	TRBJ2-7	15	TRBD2	CAWSWNSGGAYEQYF	TGTGCCTGGAGTTGGAATAGCGGGGGGGCCTACGAGCAGTACTTC
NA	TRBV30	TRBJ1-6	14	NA	CAWQGWTYNSPLHF	TGTGCCTGGCAGGGATGGACCTATAATTCACCCCTCCACTTT
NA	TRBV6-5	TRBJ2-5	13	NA	CASSYTLEETQYF	TGTGCCAGCAGTTACACGCTGGAGGAGACCCAGTACTTC
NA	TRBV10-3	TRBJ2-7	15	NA	CATNSGDKSSYEQYF	TGTGCCACCAACTCCGGGGACAAAAGCTCCTACGAGCAGTACTTC
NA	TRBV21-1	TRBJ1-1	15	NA	CASRRAGTENTEAFF	TGTGCCAGCAGACGAGCCGGGACAGAAAACACTGAAGCTTTCTTT
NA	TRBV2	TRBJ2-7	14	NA	CASNRGFGGHEQYF	TGTGCCAGCAATAGAGGTTTTGGCGGGCACGAGCAGTACTTC
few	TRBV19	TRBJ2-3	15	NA	CASRSRARRTDTQYF	TGTGCCAGTAGGTCCCGGGCAAGACGCACAGATACGCAGTATTTT
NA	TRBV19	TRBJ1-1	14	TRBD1	CASRMTGSNTEAFF	TGTGCCAGTAGGATGACAGGGTCGAACACTGAAGCTTTCTTT
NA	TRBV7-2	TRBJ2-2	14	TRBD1	CASSTPGGTGELFF	TGTGCCAGCAGTACACCAGGGGGAACCGGGGAGCTGTTTTTT
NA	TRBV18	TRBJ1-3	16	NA	CASSPRFGDSGNTIYF	TGTGCCAGCTCACCACGTTTCGGGGACTCTGGAAACACCATATATTTT
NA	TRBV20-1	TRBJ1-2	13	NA	CSAHRDLNYGYTF	TGCAGTGCTCACCGGGACCTCAACTATGGCTACACCTTC
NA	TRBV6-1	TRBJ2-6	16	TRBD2	CASRLAGASGANVLTF	TGTGCCAGCAGACTAGCGGGAGCCTCTGGGGCCAACGTCCTGACTTTC
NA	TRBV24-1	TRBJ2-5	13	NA	CATSDSWLETQYF	TGTGCCACCAGTGATTCTTGGTTGGAGACCCAGTACTTC
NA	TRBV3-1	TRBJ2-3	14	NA	CASSQIKGADTQYF	TGTGCCAGCAGCCAGATTAAAGGCGCAGATACGCAGTATTTT
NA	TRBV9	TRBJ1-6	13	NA	CASSVSENSPLHF	TGTGCCAGCAGCGTGTCCGAGAATTCACCCCTCCACTTT
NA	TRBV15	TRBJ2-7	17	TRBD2	CATSRPTSGGIPYEQYF	TGTGCCACCAGCAGACCTACTAGCGGGGGGATTCCCTACGAGCAGTACTTC
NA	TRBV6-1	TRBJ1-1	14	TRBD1	CASGTRGFKTEAFF	TGTGCCAGCGGAACCAGGGGGTTTAAAACTGAAGCTTTCTTT
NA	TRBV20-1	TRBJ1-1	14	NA	CSALHRFGRTEAFF	TGCAGTGCTCTACACAGGTTCGGGCGCACTGAAGCTTTCTTT
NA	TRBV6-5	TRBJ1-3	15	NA	CASSYSGSTGNTIYF	TGTGCCAGCAGTTACTCAGGGTCTACTGGAAACACCATATATTTT
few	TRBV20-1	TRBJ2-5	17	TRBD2	CSASTIFSTSGQETQYF	TGCAGTGCTTCTACTATCTTTTCGACTAGCGGACAAGAGACCCAGTACTTC
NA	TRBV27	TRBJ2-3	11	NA	CASGLTDTQYF	TGTGCCAGCGGACTCACAGATACGCAGTATTTT
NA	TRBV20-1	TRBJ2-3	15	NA	CSAHTTPGAPDTQYF	TGCAGTGCCCACACGACCCCGGGCGCCCCAGATACGCAGTATTTT
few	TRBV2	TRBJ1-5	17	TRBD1	CASSEAGTGYSNQPQHF	TGTGCCAGCAGTGAAGCGGGGACAGGGTATAGCAATCAGCCCCAGCATTTT
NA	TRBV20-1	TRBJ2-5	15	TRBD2	CSARGVAGSQETQYF	TGCAGTGCTAGAGGGGTAGCGGGGTCCCAAGAGACCCAGTACTTC
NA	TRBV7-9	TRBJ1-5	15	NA	CASSLGGVSNQPQHF	TGTGCCAGCAGCTTAGGGGGAGTGAGCAATCAGCCCCAGCATTTT
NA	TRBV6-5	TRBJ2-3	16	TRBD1	CASSYAGQGSTDTQYF	TGTGCCAGCAGTTACGCTGGACAGGGGAGCACAGATACGCAGTATTTT
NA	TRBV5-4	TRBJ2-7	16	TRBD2	CASSWGLAGEPYEQYF	TGTGCCAGCAGCTGGGGACTAGCGGGGGAGCCCTACGAGCAGTACTTC